This entry is about one TCR beta chain. It has no known antigen specificity. No base quality values were provided; no much bigger clone lies one nucleotide off. Memory regulatory T cells were sorted as CD4+ CD45RA- CD25high cells. Each tumor-draining lymph node was classified as non-invaded if metastatic tumor cells were absent and as invaded if metastatic tumor cells were present. T cells were pre-enriched with a Miltenyi Pan T Cell isolation kit before staining and sorting. Immunohistochemistry for estrogen receptor, progesterone receptor, HER2 and Ki-67 was used to characterize primary tumors. Within a few hours after surgery, the fresh surgical tissue was processed by cutting it into small fragments. Tissue fragments were enzymatically digested with Liberase TL plus DNase for about 20 minutes and filtered through a 40-micrometer strainer. After DAPI live/dead staining, cells were sorted on a BD FACS Aria II, reaching roughly 96-99% purity. Sorted cells were lysed in TCL buffer, and RNA was purified with a Norgen Single Cell RNA purification kit including DNase treatment.

The library was obtained by bulk RNA-seq. TCRdb shows the sequencer as Illumina HiSeq 2500. On the study's bioinformatics: CDR3 sequences in the separate targeted TCR-seq dataset were extracted from raw reads and quantified using MiXCR version 2.1.5 with default parameters. In the separate targeted TCR-seq dataset, TCR-beta clones were defined by the combination of V gene, J gene and CDR3 sequence. For the separate targeted TCR-seq dataset, clones with fewer than three counts were filtered out, after which only the 90% most strongly expressed clones in each sample were kept. The separate targeted TCR-seq dataset calculated Treg-Tconv overlap for each tissue as the number of shared clones divided by the total number of Treg clones, multiplied by 100. TCRdb reprocessing: public reads trimmed at Q25 with fastp, clones called with MiXCR, in-frame beta chains kept. Identical CDR3 protein sequences are pooled into one entry, listed with their most common genes and DNA. TCRdb assigned the V and J calls; the authors' analysis was not used. Recorded for this sample are a few thousand distinct CDR3 sequences; about two thirds of them occurred a single time. The ten largest clones represent around 2.9% of the sample.

The junction carries 6 bases between V and J, which are trimmed by 6 bases and 0 bases respectively. Inclusive of the bounding cysteine and phenylalanine, the CDR3 is 13 residues long. The DNA shown is the 39-base CDR3, in frame from base 1. The data were taken from a study of draining lymph node invasion in breast cancer (TCRdb year 2020). About the full investigation: Metastasis in lymph nodes was diagnosed using histology and cytokeratin immunohistochemistry and was confirmed with EpCAM/CD45 flow cytometry. In a separate targeted assay, sorted memory regulatory T cells and memory conventional CD4 T cells were compared across breast cancer tissues by bulk TCR-beta CDR3 sequencing. Matched non-invaded and tumor-invaded tumor-draining lymph nodes plus the primary tumor were contributed by each patient, with both Treg and Tconv subsets profiled. The separate targeted TCR sequencing covered lymph nodes from five or six patients, with primary tumors sequenced for three of those patients. Results and caveats for the whole study, not just this receptor: Data could not resolve whether Treg conversion occurred in a given organ or whether converted Tregs recirculated between nodes and tumor. Within each tissue, roughly 13-22% of Treg TCRs were also found among Tconvs, a result interpreted as suggesting peripheral Treg induction. Tracking of the top-100 tumor clones could be carried out in just a couple of patients. TCRs shared between the Treg and Tconv subsets were regarded as suggesting, but not proving, a common clonal origin. Across all tissues in the targeted TCR-seq data, Tregs appeared to be more clonally expanded than Tconvs, and both subsets showed lower diversity in tumor than in lymph nodes. Some of the top 100 tumor clones were detected in invaded and non-invaded nodes, suggesting recirculation between tumor and draining nodes.

The sequence derives from a female donor with luminal breast cancer. The sample was sorted memory Tregs from a lymph node. The cell subset or site label of this sample denotes: CD45RA-negative sorted CD4+ T cells (memory Tconv or effector/memory Treg). The rearrangement combines TRBV6-7 with TRBJ1-5; confidence is insufficient to name the D gene. TRBV6-7 is known as an ORF, though its function is uncertain. The nucleotide sequence is TGTGCCAGCAGGCCCACTAGCAATCAGCCCCAGCATTTT. This gives the protein CASRPTSNQPQHF.